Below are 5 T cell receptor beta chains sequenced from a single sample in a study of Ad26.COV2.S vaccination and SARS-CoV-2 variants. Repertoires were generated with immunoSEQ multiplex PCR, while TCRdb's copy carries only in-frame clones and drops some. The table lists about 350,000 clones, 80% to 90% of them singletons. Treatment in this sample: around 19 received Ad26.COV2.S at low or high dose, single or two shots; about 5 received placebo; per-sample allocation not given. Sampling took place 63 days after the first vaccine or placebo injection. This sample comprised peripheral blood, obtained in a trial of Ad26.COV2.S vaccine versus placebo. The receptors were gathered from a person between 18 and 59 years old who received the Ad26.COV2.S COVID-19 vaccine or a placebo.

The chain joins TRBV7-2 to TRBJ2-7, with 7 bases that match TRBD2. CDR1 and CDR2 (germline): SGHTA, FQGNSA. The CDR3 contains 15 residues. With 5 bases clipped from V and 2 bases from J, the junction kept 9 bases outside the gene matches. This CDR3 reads CASSEAGAGPYEQYF. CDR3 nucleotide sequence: TGTGCCAGCAGCGAAGCCGGAGCGGGACCCTACGAGCAGTACTTC.

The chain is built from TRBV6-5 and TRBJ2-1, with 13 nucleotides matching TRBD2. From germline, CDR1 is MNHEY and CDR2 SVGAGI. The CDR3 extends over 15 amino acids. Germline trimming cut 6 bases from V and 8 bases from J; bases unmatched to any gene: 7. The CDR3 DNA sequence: TGTGCCAGCAGAGGAACTAGCGGGGGGGCTGATGAGCAGTTCTTC. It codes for CASRGTSGGADEQFF.

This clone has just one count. The CDR3 is CASSLRLAQREQFF. The DNA of the CDR3 is TGTGCCAGCAGCTTGAGACTAGCCCAACGGGAGCAGTTCTTC. The chain carries TRBV11-2 and TRBJ2-1; 7 bases agree with TRBD2. Per germline, CDR1 SGHAT and CDR2 FQNNGV. The CDR3 has 14 amino acids. V was clipped by 3 bases and J by 10 bases; unmatched bases: 9.

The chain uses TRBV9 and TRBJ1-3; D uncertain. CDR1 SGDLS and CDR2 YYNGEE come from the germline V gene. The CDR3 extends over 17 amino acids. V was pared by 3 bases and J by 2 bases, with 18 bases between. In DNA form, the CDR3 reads TGTGCCAGCAGCGGGCCAGAAGTGTCCCTAGCTGGAAACACCATATATTTT. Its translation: CASSGPEVSLAGNTIYF.

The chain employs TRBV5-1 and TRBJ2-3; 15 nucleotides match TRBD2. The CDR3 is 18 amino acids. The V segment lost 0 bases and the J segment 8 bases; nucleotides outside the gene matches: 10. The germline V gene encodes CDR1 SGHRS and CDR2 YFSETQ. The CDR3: CASSLAAAGLAGGGTQYF. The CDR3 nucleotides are TGCGCCAGCAGCTTGGCAGCGGCGGGACTAGCGGGGGGAGGTACGCAGTATTTT.